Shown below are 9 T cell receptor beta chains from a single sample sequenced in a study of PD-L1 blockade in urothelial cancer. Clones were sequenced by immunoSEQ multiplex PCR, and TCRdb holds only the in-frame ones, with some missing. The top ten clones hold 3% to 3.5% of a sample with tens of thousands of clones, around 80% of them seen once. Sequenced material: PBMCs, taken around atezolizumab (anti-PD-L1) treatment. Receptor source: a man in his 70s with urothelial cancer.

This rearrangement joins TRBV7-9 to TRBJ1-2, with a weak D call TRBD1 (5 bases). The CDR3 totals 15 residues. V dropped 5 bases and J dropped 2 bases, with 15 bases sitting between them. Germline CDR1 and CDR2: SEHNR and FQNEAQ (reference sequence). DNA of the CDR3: TGTGCCAGCAGCCCCCGACAGAATGTAAACTATGGCTACACCTTC. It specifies CASSPRQNVNYGYTF.

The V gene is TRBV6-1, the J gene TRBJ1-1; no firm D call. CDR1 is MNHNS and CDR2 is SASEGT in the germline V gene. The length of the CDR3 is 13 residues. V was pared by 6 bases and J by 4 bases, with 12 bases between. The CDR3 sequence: CASSVLEATEAFF. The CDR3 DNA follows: TGTGCCAGCAGCGTTCTGGAGGCCACTGAAGCTTTCTTT.

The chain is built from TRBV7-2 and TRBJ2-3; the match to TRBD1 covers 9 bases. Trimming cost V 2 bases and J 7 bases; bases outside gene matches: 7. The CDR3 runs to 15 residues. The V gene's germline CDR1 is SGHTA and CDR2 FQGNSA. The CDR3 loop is CASSLSPQGAHTQYF. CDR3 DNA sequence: TGTGCCAGCAGCTTAAGTCCACAGGGGGCGCATACGCAGTATTTT.

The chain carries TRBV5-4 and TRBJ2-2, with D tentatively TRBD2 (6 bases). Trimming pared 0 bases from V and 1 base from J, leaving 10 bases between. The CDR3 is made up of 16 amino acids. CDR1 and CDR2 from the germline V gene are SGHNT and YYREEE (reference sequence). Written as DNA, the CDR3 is TGTGCCAGCAGCTTGGGCGGGACCCGGAACACCGGGGAGCTGTTTTTT. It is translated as CASSLGGTRNTGELFF. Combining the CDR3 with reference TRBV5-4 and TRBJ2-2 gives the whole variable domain ETGVTQSPTHLIKTRGQQVTLRCSSQSGHNTVSWYQQALGQGPQFIFQYYREEENGRGNFPPRFSGLQFPNYSSELNVNALELDDSALYLCASSLGGTRNTGELFFGEGSRLTVL.

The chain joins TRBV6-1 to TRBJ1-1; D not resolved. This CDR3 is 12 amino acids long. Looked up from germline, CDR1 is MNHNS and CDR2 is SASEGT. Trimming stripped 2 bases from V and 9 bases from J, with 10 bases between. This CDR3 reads CASSERSRQAFF. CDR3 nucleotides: TGTGCCAGCAGTGAACGGTCGAGGCAAGCTTTCTTT.

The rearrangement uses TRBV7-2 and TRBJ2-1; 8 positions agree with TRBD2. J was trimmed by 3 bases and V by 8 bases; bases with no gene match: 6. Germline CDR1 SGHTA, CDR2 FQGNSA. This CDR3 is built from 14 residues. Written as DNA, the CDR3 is TGTGCCAGCTCACCGACTAGCGTCTACAATGAGCAGTTCTTC. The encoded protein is CASSPTSVYNEQFF.

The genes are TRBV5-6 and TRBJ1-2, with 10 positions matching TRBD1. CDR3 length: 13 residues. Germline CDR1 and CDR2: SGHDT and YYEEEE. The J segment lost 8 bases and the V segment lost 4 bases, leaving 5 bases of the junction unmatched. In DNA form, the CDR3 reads TGTGCCAGCAGCGAGACAGGGGGCAGCGGCTACACCTTC. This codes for CASSETGGSGYTF. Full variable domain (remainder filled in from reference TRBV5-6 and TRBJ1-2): DAGVTQSPTHLIKTRGQQVTLRCSPKSGHDTVSWYQQALGQGPQFIFQYYEEEERQRGNFPDRFSGHQFPNYSSELNVNALLLGDSALYLCASSETGGSGYTFGSGTRLTVV.

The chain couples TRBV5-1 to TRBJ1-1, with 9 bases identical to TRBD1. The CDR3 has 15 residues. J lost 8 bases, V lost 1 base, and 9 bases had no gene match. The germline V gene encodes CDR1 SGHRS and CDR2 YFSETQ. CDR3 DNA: TGCGCCAGCAGCTTGAGGGACAGGGCGTTAAGCGAAGCTTTCTTT. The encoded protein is CASSLRDRALSEAFF.

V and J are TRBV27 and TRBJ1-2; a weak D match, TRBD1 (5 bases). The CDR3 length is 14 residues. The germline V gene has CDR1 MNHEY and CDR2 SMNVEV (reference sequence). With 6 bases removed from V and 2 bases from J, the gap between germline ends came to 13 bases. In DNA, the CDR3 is TGTGCCAGCAGCCGCTCTGGGGGGAACTATGGCTACACCTTC. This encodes CASSRSGGNYGYTF.